This TCR beta chain stems from a study of glioma-infiltrating T cells after dendritic cell vaccination. Germline V gives CDR1 KGHSH, CDR2 LQKENI. The CDR3 spans 15 residues. Trimming took off 3 bases at V and 4 bases at J, with 15 bases between the two ends. Amplification used 60 V beta primers and 13 J beta primers. Method: immunoSEQ multiplex PCR; TCRdb's copy keeps in-frame clones and lacks some. The sample holds 100,000 or so clones; more than 75% are singletons and the top ten take approximately 14%. This sequence originates from a human donor with glioblastoma. Sequencing used blood, obtained before dendritic cell vaccination. The chain has TRBV18 and TRBJ1-2; D is possibly TRBD1 (6 bases). The CDR3 bases are TGTGCCAGCTCACCCTGGACAGCTGATCGCTATGGCTACACCTTC. As protein: CASSPWTADRYGYTF. The full variable domain, rest sourced from reference TRBV18 and TRBJ1-2, is NAGVMQNPRHLVRRRGQEARLRCSPMKGHSHVYWYRQLPEEGLKFMVYLQKENIIDESGMPKERFSAEFPKEGPSILRIQQVVRGDSAAYFCASSPWTADRYGYTFGSGTRLTVV.